The rows below give T cell receptor beta chains drawn from one sample of a study of OX40 agonist ivuxolimab in advanced cancers. TCRdb's table, derived via immunoSEQ multiplex PCR, lists solely in-frame clones and lacks some. This table has tens of thousands of clones, roughly four fifths appearing once. Specimen: CD4+ or CD8+ T cells sorted from blood, collected in a trial of the OX40 agonist ivuxolimab. The receptors shown here come from an adult with an advanced solid tumor such as melanoma, head and neck, liver or kidney cancer. Both conserved end residues are part of each CDR3. A D gene is named only where the DNA matches it firmly. The size entry is marked missing in some rows and otherwise reads once, few, many or a size class.

d_call j_call clone_size v_call cdr3_nt cdr3_aa
TRBD1 TRBJ2-5 . TRBV7-9 TGTGCCAGCAGCGTACTACAGGGGGCCCAAGAGACCCAGTACTTC CASSVLQGAQETQYF
. TRBJ1-2 . TRBV6-5 TGTGCCAGCAGTTACTCCCCCTCATACAACTATGGCTACACCTTC CASSYSPSYNYGYTF
. TRBJ2-5 once TRBV9 TGTGCCAGCAGCGTAGCAACATCTGGGGGGACCCAGTACTTC CASSVATSGGTQYF
. TRBJ2-7 . TRBV6-1 TGTGCCAGCGTCCTTCGGCAGGGGGGACCGTACGAGCAGTACTTC CASVLRQGGPYEQYF
TRBD2 TRBJ2-3 . TRBV5-4 TGTGCCAGTCGCGACCGACTAGCGGGAGGTGCGGATACGCAGTATTTT CASRDRLAGGADTQYF
. TRBJ2-5 . TRBV7-9 TGTGCCAGCAGCTCCCAGATGACCCAGTACTTC CASSSQMTQYF
TRBD1 TRBJ2-7 . TRBV18 TGTGCCAGCTCACCAGTGGGACAGGGGTGGAACGAGCAGTACTTC CASSPVGQGWNEQYF
. TRBJ1-5 . TRBV28 TGTGCCAGCAGTTCGGATCAGCCCCAGCATTTT CASSSDQPQHF
. TRBJ1-5 . TRBV7-9 TGTGCCAGCAGCTTAGGAGACACCAATCAGCCCCAGCATTTT CASSLGDTNQPQHF
TRBD1 TRBJ2-7 . TRBV28 TGTGCCAGCAGTTTTCCTGACAGGGGAAAGTACGAGCAGTACTTC CASSFPDRGKYEQYF
. TRBJ1-1 . TRBV19 TGTGCCAGTAGGCGCCTCGGGAGGGACACTGAAGCTTTCTTT CASRRLGRDTEAFF
. TRBJ1-1 . TRBV28 TGTGCCAGCAGTTTACCTCAGAGGAACACTGAAGCTTTCTTT CASSLPQRNTEAFF